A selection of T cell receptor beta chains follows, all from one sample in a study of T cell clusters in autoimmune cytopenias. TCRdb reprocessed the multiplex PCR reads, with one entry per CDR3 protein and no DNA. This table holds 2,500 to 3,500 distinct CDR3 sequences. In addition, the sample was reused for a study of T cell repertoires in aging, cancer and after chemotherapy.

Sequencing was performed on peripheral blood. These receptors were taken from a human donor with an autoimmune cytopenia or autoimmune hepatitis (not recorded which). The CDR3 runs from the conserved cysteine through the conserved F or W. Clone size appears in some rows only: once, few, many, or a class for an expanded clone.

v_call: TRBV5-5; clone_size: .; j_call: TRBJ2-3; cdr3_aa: CASSQGQGLDTQYF
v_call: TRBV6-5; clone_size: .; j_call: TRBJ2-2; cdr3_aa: CASSQGTVSRRTGELFF
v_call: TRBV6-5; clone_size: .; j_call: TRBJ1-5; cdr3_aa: CASSYGGTGNQPQHF
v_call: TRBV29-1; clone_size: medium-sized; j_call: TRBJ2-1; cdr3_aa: CSVEGLDGSSYNEQFF
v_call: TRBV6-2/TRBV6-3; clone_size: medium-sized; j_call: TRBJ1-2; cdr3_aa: CASSQRTGKKDGYTF
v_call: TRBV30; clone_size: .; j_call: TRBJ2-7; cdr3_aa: CAWGGLAVYEQYF
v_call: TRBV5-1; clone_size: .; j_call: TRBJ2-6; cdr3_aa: CASSSRDPGANVLTF
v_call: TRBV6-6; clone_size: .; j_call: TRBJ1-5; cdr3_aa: CASSYSSGGLDQPQHF
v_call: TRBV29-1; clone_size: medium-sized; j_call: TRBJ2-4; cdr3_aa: CSVEKGVGAKNIQYF
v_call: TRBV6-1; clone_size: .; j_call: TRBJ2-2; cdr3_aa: CASSEALPGELFF
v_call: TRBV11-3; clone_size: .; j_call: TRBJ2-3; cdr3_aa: CASSLEGGTSTDTQYF
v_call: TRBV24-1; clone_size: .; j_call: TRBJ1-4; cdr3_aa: CATNFAPGTVQKLFF
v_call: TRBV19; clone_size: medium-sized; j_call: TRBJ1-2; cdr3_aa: CASRTPGQGGYTF
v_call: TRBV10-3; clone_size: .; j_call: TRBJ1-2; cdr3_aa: CAISESPTAYGYTF
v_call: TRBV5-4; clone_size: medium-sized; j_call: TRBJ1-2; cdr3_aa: CASSVNLYSYGYTF
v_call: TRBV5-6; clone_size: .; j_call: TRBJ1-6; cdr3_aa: CASSTRDSPLHF
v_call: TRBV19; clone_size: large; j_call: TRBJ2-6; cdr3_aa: CASSKGGFSGANVLTF
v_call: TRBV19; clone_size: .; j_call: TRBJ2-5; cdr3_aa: CASSLRGFQETQYF
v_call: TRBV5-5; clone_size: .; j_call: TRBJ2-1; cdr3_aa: CASSLLGQGANEQFF
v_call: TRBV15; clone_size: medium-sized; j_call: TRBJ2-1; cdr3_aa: CATSRETSAGNEQFF
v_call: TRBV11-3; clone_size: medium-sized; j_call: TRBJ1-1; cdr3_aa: CASSLDRGTGAFREAFF
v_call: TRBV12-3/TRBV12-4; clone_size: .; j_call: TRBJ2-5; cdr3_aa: CASRQTETQYF
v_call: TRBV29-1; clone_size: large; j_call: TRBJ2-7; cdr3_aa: CSAGLAGEQYF
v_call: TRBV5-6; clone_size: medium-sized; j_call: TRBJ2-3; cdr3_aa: CASSLGLAGVSRTDTQYF
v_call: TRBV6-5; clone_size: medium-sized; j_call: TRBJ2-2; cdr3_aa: CASSYSGSAGELFF
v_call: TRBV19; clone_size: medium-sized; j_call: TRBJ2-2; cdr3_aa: CASSILPGHGELFF
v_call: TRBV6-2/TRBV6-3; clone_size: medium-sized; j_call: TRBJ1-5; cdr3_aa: CASTEGGGGNQPQHF
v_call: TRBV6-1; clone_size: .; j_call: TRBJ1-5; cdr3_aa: CASSAAGQKNQPQHF
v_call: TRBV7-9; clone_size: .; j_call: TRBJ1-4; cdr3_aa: CALQGAEKLFF
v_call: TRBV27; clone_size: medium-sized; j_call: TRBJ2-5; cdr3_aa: CASSSPGQGGLEGETQYF
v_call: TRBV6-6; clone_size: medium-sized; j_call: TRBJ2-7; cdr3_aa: CASSYSPRTLGQYF
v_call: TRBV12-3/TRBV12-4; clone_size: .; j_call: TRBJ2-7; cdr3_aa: CASSLTHSPEAYEQYF
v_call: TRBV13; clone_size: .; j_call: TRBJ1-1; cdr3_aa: CASSQTPNGAEAFF
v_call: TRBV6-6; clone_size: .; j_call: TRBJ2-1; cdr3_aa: CASSYGLAGYNEQFF
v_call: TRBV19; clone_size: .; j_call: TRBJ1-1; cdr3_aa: CASRNRDTIHTEAFF
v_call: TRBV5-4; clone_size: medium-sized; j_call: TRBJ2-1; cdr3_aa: CASSLAEGMGNEKFF
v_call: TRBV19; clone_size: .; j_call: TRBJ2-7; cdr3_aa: CASSKRGPTDHRSYEQYF
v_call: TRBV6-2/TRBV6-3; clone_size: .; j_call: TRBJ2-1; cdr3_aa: CASSYSGTRGQFF
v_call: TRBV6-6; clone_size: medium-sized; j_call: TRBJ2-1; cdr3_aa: CASSYSLERGLYNEQFF
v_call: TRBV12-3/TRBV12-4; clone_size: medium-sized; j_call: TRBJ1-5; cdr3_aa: CASSFNYGTGNQPQHF
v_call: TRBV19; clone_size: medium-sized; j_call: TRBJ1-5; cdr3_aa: CASSLMGQQGNQPQHF
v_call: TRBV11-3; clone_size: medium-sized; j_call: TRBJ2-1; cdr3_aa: CASQSRGGASGDEQFF
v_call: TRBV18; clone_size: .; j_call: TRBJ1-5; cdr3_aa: CASSPGTGNQPQHF
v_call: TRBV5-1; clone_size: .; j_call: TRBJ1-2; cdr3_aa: CASSLVRNYGYTF
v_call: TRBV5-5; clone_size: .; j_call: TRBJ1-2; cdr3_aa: CASSVGGYGYTF
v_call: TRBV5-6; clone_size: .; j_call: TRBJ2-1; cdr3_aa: CASRYGTGATEQFF
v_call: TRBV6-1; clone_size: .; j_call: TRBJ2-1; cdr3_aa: CASSELAGSYNEQFF
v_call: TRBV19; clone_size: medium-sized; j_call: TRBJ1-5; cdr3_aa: CASKGQVQPQHF
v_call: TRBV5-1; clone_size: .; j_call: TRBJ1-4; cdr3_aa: CASSQQGANEKLFF